This T cell receptor beta chain was obtained from a study of T cell responses to AZD1222 COVID-19 vaccine (dated by TCRdb to the early 2020s). For context, the study as a whole: AZD1222 recipients with second doses at about 4 weeks or about 12 weeks were pooled, because spike-specific TCR depth and breadth did not differ between schedules. Enrollment into the trials was organized by age into subgroups of 18-55, 56-69 and 70-plus years, and those subgroups contained roughly 150, 30 and 60 TCR-sequenced participants, respectively. A total of just over 230 trial participants underwent TCR sequencing, of whom some 200 had received two doses of AZD1222 and some 26 had received two doses of the MenACWY control vaccine.

The research as a whole found: In the small 56-69-year group, the increase in depth fell short of significance, most likely because of low power. After two AZD1222 doses, spike-specific TCR breadth and depth were significantly higher than at day 0 and than in MenACWY recipients. Participants were mostly white British, with more females than males. The authors suggested clonal diversity may have been underestimated. Vaccine-associated CD4 TCRs spanned the whole spike protein, with dominant responses in regions 160-218 and 743-854. Nearly half of unique spike-specific TCRs reportedly recognized epitopes outside regions mutated in the B.1.351 and B.1.1.7 variants. Conclusions about previously exposed vaccinees were limited because only 5 or 6 AZD1222 recipients were SARS-CoV-2 seropositive at baseline. Because no samples from the day 14 peak response were available, repertoires could be characterized only after the peak T cell response.

This clone was recorded once. Its cognate antigen has yet to be identified. No base quality values were provided; no much bigger clone lies one nucleotide off. In light of the paper, this sample's time point label describes: baseline before first vaccination. Vaccinee samples came from UK trials COV001 and COV002, including a single-blind randomized controlled phase 2/3 trial of AZD1222 (ChAdOx1 nCoV-19) in healthy adults. For TCRbeta chain sequencing, PBMC samples from trial participants were taken at day 0 and at day 28 after the second dose. The CDR3 regions of human TCRbeta chains were subjected to immunosequencing. The authors processed their data as follows. Repertoire TCRs were matched against a reference library of SARS-CoV-2-specific TCRs generated with the MIRA antigen-specificity platform. Breadth was defined as the fraction of unique TCRs that were SARS-CoV-2-associated, and depth was defined as the fraction of total T cells that were SARS-CoV-2-associated. Each spike-specific TCR was assigned to its reactive spike region and to a CD4 or CD8 class using the MIRA data. Log10-transformed breadth and depth values were compared by one-way ANOVA with Sidak's multiple comparisons tests. What TCRdb holds here is the immuneACCESS table cut down to in-frame rearrangements. Part of the clones is not present; checked against another copy, under half of the missing clones reflect an unresolved V gene, and the others are unexplained. Clone size and V and J calls were adopted from that table, with D and trimming inferred from the DNA. Across this sample there are 85,000 to 130,000 clones, with over 85% seen only once. The ten largest clones add up to less than 5% of the sample.

CDR3 length: 15 amino acids, cysteine to phenylalanine. Only CDR3 DNA remains: 45 bases, in frame from the first base. V is pared back by 3 bases and J by 4 bases, with 13 bases lying between the germline termini. The germline V gene provides CDR1 SNHLY and CDR2 FYNNEI. The receptor chain draws on TRBV2 and TRBJ1-5; perhaps TRBD1 is the D gene, with 6 bases matching. Sequenced material: peripheral blood, taken on day 0 of AZD1222 vaccination. The TCR originated in an adult in good health. CDR3 region: CASSDARDTNQPQHF. The sequenced DNA: TGTGCCAGCAGTGATGCCCGGGACACAAATCAGCCCCAGCATTTT.